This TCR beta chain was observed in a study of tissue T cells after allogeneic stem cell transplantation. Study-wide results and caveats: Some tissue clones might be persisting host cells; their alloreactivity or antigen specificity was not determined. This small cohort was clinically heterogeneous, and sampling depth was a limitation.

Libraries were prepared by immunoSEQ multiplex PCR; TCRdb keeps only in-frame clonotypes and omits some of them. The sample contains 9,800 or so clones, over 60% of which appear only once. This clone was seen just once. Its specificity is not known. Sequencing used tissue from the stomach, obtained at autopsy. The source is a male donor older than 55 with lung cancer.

The CDR3 loop reads CAISAVLGSNSPLHF. As DNA, the CDR3 is TGTGCCATCAGTGCTGTGCTGGGGAGTAATTCACCCCTCCACTTT. The rearrangement links TRBV10-3 to TRBJ1-6; D is ambiguous. CDR3 length: 15 amino acids. V was pared by 4 bases and J by 6 bases, with 13 bases between. Germline V gives CDR1 ENHRY, CDR2 SYGVKD.